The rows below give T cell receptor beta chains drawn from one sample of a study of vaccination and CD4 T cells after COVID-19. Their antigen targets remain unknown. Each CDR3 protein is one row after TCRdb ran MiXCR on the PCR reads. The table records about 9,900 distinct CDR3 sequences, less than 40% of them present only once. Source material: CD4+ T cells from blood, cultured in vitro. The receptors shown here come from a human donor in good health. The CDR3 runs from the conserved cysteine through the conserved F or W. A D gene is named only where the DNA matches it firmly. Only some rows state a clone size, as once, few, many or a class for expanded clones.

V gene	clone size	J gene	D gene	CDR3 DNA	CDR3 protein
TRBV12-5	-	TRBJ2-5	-	TGTGCTAGTTTATTGCAGGGGCGGGAGACCCAGTACTTC	CASLLQGRETQYF
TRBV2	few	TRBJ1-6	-	TGTGCCAGCAGTGAAAGGGAGGATTCACCCCTCCACTTT	CASSEREDSPLHF
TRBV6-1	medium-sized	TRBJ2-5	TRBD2	TGTGCCAGCAGTGAAACTAGCGGGGGGGCGGAGACCCAGTACTTC	CASSETSGGAETQYF
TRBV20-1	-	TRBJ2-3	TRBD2	TGCAGTGCTCGCGGGGGGGCAACGAATACGCAGTATTTT	CSARGGATNTQYF
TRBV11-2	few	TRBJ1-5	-	TGTGCCAGCAGCTTTCTCAGTGATCAGCCCCAGCATTTT	CASSFLSDQPQHF
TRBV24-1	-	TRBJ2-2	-	TGTGCCACCAGTGATTCCCGAGGCGTAGGTAAAGACACCGGGGAGCTGTTTTTT	CATSDSRGVGKDTGELFF
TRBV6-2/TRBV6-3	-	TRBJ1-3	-	TGTGCCAGCAGGGTCGGTGGCTCTGGAAACACCATATATTTT	CASRVGGSGNTIYF
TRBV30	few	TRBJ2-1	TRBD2	TGTGCCTGGAGTGTTTTAGCGGGGGGGCCAGATGAGCAGTTCTTC	CAWSVLAGGPDEQFF
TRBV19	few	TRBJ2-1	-	TGTGCCAGTAGCATGGGCTATGAGCAGTTCTTC	CASSMGYEQFF
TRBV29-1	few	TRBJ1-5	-	TGCAGCGTTGGAATTCGGGGTCAGCCCCAGCATTTT	CSVGIRGQPQHF
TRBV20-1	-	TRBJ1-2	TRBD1	TGCAGTGCTACCCAAGACAGGGGAAACTATGGCTACACCTTC	CSATQDRGNYGYTF
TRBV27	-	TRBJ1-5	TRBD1	TGTGCCAGCAGTCGGACCGGGACAGATCTGACAAATCAGCCCCAGCATTTT	CASSRTGTDLTNQPQHF
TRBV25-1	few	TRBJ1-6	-	TGTGCCAGCATGAAAACCTCGACGAGGGGCGATTCACCCCTCCACTTT	CASMKTSTRGDSPLHF
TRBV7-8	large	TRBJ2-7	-	TGTGCCAGCAGCTTAGCGCAGGATCGCGAGCAGTACTTC	CASSLAQDREQYF
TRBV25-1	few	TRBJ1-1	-	TGTGCCAGCAGTAGACAGGTAAACACTGAAGCTTTCTTT	CASSRQVNTEAFF
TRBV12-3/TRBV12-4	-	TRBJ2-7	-	TGTGCCAGCACCCGAGAGGGGCGATTCCACGAGCAGTACTTC	CASTREGRFHEQYF
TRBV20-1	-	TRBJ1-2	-	TGCAGTGCTAGAGTACAGCCCGAACGGGGCTACACCTTC	CSARVQPERGYTF
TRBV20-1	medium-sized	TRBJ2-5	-	TGCAGTGCTATGCAGAGGGAGACCCAGTACTTC	CSAMQRETQYF
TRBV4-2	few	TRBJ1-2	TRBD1	TGTGCCAGCAGCCCATCGACAGGGTTCGTTGGCTACACCTTC	CASSPSTGFVGYTF
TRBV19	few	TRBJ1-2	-	TGTGCCAGCCACGGGGGGAATGGCTACACCTTC	CASHGGNGYTF
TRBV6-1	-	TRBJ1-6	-	TGTGCCAGCAGGACGCCGGGACTCTATAATTCACCCCTCCACTTT	CASRTPGLYNSPLHF
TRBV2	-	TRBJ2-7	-	TGTGCCAGCAGTGAAGCGCCAATCTTCGCGGCGGGCAACCTCTACGAGCAGTACTTC	CASSEAPIFAAGNLYEQYF
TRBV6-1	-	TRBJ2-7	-	TGTGCCAGCAGTAGACTGGACATGAGAGCCTACGAGCAGTACTTC	CASSRLDMRAYEQYF
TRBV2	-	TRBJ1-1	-	TGTGCCAGCAGGCAGGGTGTAACTGAAGCTTTCTTT	CASRQGVTEAFF
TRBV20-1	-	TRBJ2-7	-	TGCAGTGCTAGAAGTCCCGGGGGCAAGTACGAGCAGTACTTC	CSARSPGGKYEQYF
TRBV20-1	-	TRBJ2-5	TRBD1	TGCAGCAACCGGGACAGCAAAGAGACCCAGTACTTC	CSNRDSKETQYF
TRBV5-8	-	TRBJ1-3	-	TGTGCCAGCAGCTTGCGAGGAAACACCATATATTTT	CASSLRGNTIYF
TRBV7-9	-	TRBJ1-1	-	TGTGCCGGGGGCTCCCAAGCGGACACTGAAGCTTTCTTT	CAGGSQADTEAFF
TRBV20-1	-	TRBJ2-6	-	TGCAGTGCTAGGGGGGGACAGATAGTCTCTGGGGCCAACGTCCTGACTTTC	CSARGGQIVSGANVLTF
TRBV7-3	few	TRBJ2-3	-	TGTGCCAGCAGCTCCCAGATCAATCCGCAGTATTTT	CASSSQINPQYF
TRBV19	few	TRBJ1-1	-	TGTGCCAGTAGTACACCCTCCCCGACGTTATACAGGGCGGTGAACACTGAAGCTTTCTTT	CASSTPSPTLYRAVNTEAFF
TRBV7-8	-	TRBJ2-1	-	TGTGCCAGCATCGAAGGGGGATACAATGAGCAGTTCTTC	CASIEGGYNEQFF
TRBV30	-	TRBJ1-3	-	TGTGCCTGGGACCTCTCTGGAAACACCATATATTTT	CAWDLSGNTIYF
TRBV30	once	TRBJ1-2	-	TGTGCCTGGAGTGTTGGTCCTCAGGCACCCTATGGCTACACCTTC	CAWSVGPQAPYGYTF
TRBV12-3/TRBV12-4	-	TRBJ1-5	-	TGTGCCAGCAGGTACAGGAGGGATCAGCCCCAGCATTTT	CASRYRRDQPQHF
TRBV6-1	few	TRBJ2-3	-	TGTGCCAGCAGGCCGACAGGCACAGATACGCAGTATTTT	CASRPTGTDTQYF
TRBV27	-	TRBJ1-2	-	TGTGCCAGCAGGGGAGATACTGGACACTATGGCTACACCTTC	CASRGDTGHYGYTF
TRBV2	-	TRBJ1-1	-	TGTGCCAGCCTAGAAACAGGGCTCATGAACACTGAAGCTTTCTTT	CASLETGLMNTEAFF
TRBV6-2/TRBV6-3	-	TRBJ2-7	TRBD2	TGTGCCAGCAGTTTGGCGAGCGGGGTGGCCTACGAGCAGTACTTC	CASSLASGVAYEQYF
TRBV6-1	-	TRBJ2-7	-	TGTGCCAGCAGGAGTCCCGGGACGCGCTCCTACGAGCAGTACTTC	CASRSPGTRSYEQYF
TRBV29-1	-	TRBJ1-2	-	TGCAGCGTTGAAGATCGTTCTCAATTTGGCTACACCTTC	CSVEDRSQFGYTF
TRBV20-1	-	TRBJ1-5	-	TGCAGTGCTCCACGGTTCCATTATAGCAATCAGCCCCAGCATTTT	CSAPRFHYSNQPQHF
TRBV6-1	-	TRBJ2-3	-	TGTGCCAGCATTGCCCTCCCCCATCAGCCCCAGTATTTT	CASIALPHQPQYF
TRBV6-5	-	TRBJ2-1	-	TGTGCCAGCAGTTACGACAGTGACCCACCCAATGAGCAGTTCTTC	CASSYDSDPPNEQFF
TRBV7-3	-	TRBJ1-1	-	TGTGCCAGCAGCTCCACACGAGACACTGAAGCTTTCTTT	CASSSTRDTEAFF
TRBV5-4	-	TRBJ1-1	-	TGTGCCAGCAGCTCCACGAACACTGAAGCTTTCTTT	CASSSTNTEAFF
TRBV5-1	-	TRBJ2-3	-	TGCGCCAGCAGCTCCGGGATAGGGTCGGATACGCAGTATTTT	CASSSGIGSDTQYF
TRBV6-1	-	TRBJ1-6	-	TGTGCCAGCGGAAGGGCCGACTCCTATAATTCACCCCTCCACTTT	CASGRADSYNSPLHF
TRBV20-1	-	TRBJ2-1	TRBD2	TGCAGTGCTAGGTGGGCTAGCGGGGAGATCTGGGGTGAGCAGTTCTTC	CSARWASGEIWGEQFF
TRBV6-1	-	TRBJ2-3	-	TGTGCCAGCATGGTCGAGACGCAGTATTTT	CASMVETQYF
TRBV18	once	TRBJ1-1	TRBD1	TGTGCCAGCTCACCCCAGGGGGGAGGTGAAGCTTTCTTT	CASSPQGGGEAFF
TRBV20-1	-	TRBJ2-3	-	TGCAGTGCTAGAGGGACTTTCACAGATACGCAGTATTTT	CSARGTFTDTQYF
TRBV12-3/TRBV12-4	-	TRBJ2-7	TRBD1	TGTGCCAGCAGTAAGACAGGGGGAGGCGAGCAGTACTTC	CASSKTGGGEQYF
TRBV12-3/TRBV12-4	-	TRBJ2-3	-	TGTGCCAGCAGTTTAGTACAGGGCACAGATACGCAGTATTTT	CASSLVQGTDTQYF
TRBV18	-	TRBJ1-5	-	TGTGCCAGCTCACCGGGGCTAAATCAGCCCCAGCATTTT	CASSPGLNQPQHF